The clone carrying this T cell receptor (beta chain) was recorded at least ten times. Its antigen is unknown. This sample was included in a study of identical twins. MiXCR was run by TCRdb on the 5' RACE reads, yielding one entry per CDR3 protein. In the table there are 500,000 or so distinct CDR3 sequences, approximately 15% of which are singletons. Study-wide results and limits: A lower insertion count was a feature of abundant cord blood beta clonotypes, with no such feature in memory repertoires. The models gave estimates that fell short of the out-of-frame TCR alpha sharing seen in monozygotic twins.

The length of the CDR3 is 15 residues. With 6 bases clipped from V and 2 bases from J, the junction kept 7 bases outside the gene matches. Germline-derived CDR1 and CDR2 are MDHEN and SYDVKM. These data are also associated with another study on yellow fever vaccine responses in identical twins.

Sequencing was performed on CD4+ T cells sorted from blood. The V call is TRBV28, the J call TRBJ2-7; 10 bases line up with TRBD2. The sequence came from a woman between 18 and 29 years old in good health. The CDR3 loop reads CASRSSGGTTYEQYF. The CDR3 DNA reads as TGTGCCAGCAGATCTAGCGGGGGAACCACCTACGAGCAGTACTTC.